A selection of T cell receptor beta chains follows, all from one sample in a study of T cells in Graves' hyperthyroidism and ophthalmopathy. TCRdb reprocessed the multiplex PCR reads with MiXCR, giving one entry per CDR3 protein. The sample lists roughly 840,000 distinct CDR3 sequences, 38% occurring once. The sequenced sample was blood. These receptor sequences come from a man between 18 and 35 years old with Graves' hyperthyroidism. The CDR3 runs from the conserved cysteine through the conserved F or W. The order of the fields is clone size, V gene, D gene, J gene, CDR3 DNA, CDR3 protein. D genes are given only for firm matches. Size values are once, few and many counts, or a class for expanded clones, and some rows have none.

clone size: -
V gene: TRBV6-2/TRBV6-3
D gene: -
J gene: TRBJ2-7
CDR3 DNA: TGTGCCAGCAGTTACTCCGTCGGCTGGTTAACTACGGAGCAGTACTTC
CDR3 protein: CASSYSVGWLTTEQYF

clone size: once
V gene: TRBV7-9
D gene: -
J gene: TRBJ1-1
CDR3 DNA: TGTGCCAGCAGCTTAGGGCCGACTAGGGGGTGGGTTTTGAACACTGAAGCTTTCTTT
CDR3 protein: CASSLGPTRGWVLNTEAFF

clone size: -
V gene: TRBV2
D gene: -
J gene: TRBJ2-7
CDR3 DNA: TGTGCCAGCGCCGGGATCCTATGGGAGCAGTACTTC
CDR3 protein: CASAGILWEQYF

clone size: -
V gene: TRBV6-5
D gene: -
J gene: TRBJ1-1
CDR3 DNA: TGTGCCAGCAGTTACTCCCGGGGGGCGGCTGAAGCTTTCTTT
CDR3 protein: CASSYSRGAAEAFF

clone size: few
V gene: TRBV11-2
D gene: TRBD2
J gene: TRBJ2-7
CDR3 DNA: TGTGCCAGCAGCTCATACGTTCCGGGACTAGCGACCTCCTACGAGCAGTACTTC
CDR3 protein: CASSSYVPGLATSYEQYF

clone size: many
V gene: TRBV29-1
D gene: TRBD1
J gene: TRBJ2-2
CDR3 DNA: TGCAGCGTTCGGACAGGGAGTGGACCGAACACCGGGGAGCTGTTTTTT
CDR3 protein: CSVRTGSGPNTGELFF

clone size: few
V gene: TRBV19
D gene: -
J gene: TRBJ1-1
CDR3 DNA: TGTGCCACCCCAACTGAAGCTTTCTTT
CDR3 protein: CATPTEAFF

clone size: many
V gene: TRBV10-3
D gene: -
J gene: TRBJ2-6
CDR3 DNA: TGTGCCATCAGTCTGGACAGGGCCAACGTCCTGACTTTC
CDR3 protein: CAISLDRANVLTF

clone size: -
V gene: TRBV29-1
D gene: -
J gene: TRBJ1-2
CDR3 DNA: TGCAGCTTAGTCGGGGGCGGCTATGGCTACACCTTC
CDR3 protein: CSLVGGGYGYTF

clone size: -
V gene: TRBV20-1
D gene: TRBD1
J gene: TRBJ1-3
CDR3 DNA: TGCAGTGCCACCCAGGGGGCTCGGGGAAACACCATATATTTT
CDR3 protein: CSATQGARGNTIYF

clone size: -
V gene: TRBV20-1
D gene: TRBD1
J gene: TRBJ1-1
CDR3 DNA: TGCAGTGCTAAGACAGGGGTCTCGAACACTGAAGCTTTCTTT
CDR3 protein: CSAKTGVSNTEAFF

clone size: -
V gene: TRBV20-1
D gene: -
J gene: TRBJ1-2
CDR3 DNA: TGCAGTGCCCCCTCCGGGCACACTGAGGGCTACACCTTC
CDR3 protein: CSAPSGHTEGYTF

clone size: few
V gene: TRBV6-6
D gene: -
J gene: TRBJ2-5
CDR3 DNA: TGTGCCAGCAGTCACGCCTCGTGGGGCCAAGAGACCCAGTACTTC
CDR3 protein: CASSHASWGQETQYF

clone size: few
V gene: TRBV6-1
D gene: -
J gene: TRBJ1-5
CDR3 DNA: TGTGCCAGCAGTGAATATGTGGGGGCAGGCCAGCCCCAGCATTTT
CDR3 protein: CASSEYVGAGQPQHF

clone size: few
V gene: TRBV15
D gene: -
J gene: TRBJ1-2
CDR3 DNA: TGTGCCACCAGCAGAGATGAACAGGACTACACCTTC
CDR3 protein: CATSRDEQDYTF

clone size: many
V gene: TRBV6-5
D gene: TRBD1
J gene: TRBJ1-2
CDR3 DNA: TGTGCCAGCACCACCGGGACAGGGGAAGGCTACACCTTC
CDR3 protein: CASTTGTGEGYTF

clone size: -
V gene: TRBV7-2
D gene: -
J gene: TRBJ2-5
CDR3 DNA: TGTGCCAGCAGCCCCCCCGGATGGGAGACCCAGTACTTC
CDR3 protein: CASSPPGWETQYF

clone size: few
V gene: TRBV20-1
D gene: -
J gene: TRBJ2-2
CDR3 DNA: TGCAGTGCTAGAAAAGGAGACACCGGGGAGCTGTTTTTT
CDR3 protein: CSARKGDTGELFF

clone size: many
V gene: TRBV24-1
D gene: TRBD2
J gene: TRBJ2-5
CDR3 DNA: TGTGCCACGGCCTCTAGCGGGAGGGCAAGAGAGACCCAGTACTTC
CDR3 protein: CATASSGRARETQYF

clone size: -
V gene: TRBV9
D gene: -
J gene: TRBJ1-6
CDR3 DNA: TGTGCCAGCACTTTGCAGGTCGACTCCTATAATTCACCCCTCCACTTT
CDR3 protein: CASTLQVDSYNSPLHF

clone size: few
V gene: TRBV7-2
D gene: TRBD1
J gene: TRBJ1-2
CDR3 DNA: TGTGCCAGCAGCTTTTCCCGGGACAGGGTTTATGGCTACACCTTC
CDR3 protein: CASSFSRDRVYGYTF

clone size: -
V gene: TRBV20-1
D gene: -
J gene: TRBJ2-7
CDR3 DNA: TGCAGTGCTGGGCAACACCTCGACGAGCAGTACTTC
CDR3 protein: CSAGQHLDEQYF

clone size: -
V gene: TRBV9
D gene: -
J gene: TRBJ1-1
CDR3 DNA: TGTGCCAGCAGCCCCGAATCCTTGTACACTGAAGCTTTCTTT
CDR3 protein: CASSPESLYTEAFF

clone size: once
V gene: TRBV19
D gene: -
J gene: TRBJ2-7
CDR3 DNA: TGTGCCAGTAGTATTACGCGGGGCTCCTACGAGCAGTACTTC
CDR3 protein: CASSITRGSYEQYF

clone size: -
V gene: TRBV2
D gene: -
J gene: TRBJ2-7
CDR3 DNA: TGTGCCAGCAGTGATGGCAAAATCCCCTACGAGCAGTACTTC
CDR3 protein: CASSDGKIPYEQYF

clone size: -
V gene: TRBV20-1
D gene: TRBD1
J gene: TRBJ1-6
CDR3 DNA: TGCAGTGCTAGAGCGGACAGGGGGGATTCACCCCTCCACTTT
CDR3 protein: CSARADRGDSPLHF

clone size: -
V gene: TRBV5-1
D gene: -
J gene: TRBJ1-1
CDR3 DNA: TGCGCCAGCAGCTTGTGGGGGGCGGGGCAGGACGAAGCTTTCTTT
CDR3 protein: CASSLWGAGQDEAFF

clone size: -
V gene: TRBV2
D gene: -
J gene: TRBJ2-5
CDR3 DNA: TGTGCCAGCAGTCGCCTACTCGAGTTCGAGACCCAGTACTTC
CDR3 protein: CASSRLLEFETQYF

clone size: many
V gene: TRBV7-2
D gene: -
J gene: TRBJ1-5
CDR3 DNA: TGTGCCAGCAGCTTACGGGAGAGGGCGGCGAATCAGCCCCAGCATTTT
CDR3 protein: CASSLRERAANQPQHF

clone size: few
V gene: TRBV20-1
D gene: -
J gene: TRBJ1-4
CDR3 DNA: TGCAGTGCTTCGAGACGGACCAATGAAAAACTGTTTTTT
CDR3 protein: CSASRRTNEKLFF

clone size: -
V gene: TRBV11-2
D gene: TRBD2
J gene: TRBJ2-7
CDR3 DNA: TGTGCCAGCAGCTTAGAGCCAGGGACTAGCGGGAGCCGGGAGCAGTACTTC
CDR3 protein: CASSLEPGTSGSREQYF

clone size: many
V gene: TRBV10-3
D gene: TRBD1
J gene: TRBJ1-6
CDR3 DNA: TGTGCCATCAGCCAAGAAGGCCGACCAGGGGGCGTCTGGTCACCCCTCCACTTT
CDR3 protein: CAISQEGRPGGVWSPLHF

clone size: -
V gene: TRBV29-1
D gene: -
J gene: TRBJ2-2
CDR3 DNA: TGCAGCGTAAAGGCCGGGGCGATAACCGGGGAGCTGTTTTTT
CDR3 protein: CSVKAGAITGELFF

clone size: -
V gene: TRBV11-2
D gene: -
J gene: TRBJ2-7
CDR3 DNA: TGTGCCAGCAGCTTAGATAAGCCGGGGCACTCCTCCTACGAGCAGTACTTC
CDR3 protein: CASSLDKPGHSSYEQYF

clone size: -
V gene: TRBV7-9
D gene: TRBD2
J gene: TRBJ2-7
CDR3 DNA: TGCGCCAGCAGCCAAGTTCTAGCGGGAGCCTACGAGCAGTACTTC
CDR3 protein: CASSQVLAGAYEQYF

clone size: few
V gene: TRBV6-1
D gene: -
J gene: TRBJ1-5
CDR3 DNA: TGTGCCAGCATCCAGAGGGCGGGCAATCAGCCCCAGCATTTT
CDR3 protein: CASIQRAGNQPQHF

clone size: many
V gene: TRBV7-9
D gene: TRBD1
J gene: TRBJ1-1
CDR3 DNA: TGTGCCAGCAGCCATCGACAGGGTGAAGCTTTCTTT
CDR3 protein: CASSHRQGEAFF

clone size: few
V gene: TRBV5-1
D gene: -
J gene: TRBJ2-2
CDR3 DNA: TGCGCCAGCACACGTGAGAGGTCGAACACCGGGGAGCTGTTTTTT
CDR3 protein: CASTRERSNTGELFF

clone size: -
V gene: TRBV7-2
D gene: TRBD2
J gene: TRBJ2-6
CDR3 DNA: TGTGCCAGCAGCGCCGGACTAGCGGACTACGTCCTGACTTTC
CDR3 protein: CASSAGLADYVLTF

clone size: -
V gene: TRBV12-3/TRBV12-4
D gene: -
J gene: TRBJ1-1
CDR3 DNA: TGTGCCAGCAGTTCCGGGACCGACGGCACTGAAGCTTTCTTT
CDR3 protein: CASSSGTDGTEAFF

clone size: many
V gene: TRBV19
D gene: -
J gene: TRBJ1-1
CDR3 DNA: TGTGCCAGTACCCCCAAGCTTGGGGTAGGGGCTTTCTTT
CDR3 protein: CASTPKLGVGAFF

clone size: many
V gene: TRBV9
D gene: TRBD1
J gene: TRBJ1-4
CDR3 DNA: TGTGCCAGCAGCAATGGACAGGCCAATAATGAAAAACTGTTTTTT
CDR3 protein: CASSNGQANNEKLFF

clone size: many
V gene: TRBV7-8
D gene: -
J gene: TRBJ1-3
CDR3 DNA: TGTGCCAGCAGCTTATCTCGGGTACCTGGAAACACCATATATTTT
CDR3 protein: CASSLSRVPGNTIYF

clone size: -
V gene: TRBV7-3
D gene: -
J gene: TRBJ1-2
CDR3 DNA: TGCGCCAGCAGCCAAGGGTTACGGACGGCTAACTATGGCTACACCTTC
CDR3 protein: CASSQGLRTANYGYTF

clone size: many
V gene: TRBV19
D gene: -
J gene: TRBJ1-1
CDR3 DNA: TGTGCCAGTAGTCGGTACACTGAAGCTTTCTTT
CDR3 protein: CASSRYTEAFF